Sequencing of this TCR beta chain was carried out in a study of shared clonotypes between healthy human individuals. Study as a whole: Per-donor plates numbered three CD4 naive, three CD4 memory, two CD8 naive and one CD8 memory.

Terminally differentiated effector memory CD45RA+ cells were excluded by CCR7 positive selection of CD45RO-negative cells. The donors, all of them Caucasian adults, lived in Nashville, Tennessee. The ends were cut back, 5 bases at V and 7 bases at J, with 15 bases in the middle. The germline gives CDR1 LNHDA, CDR2 SQIVND (reference sequence). The CDR3 contains 14 residues. Clones were sequenced by immunoSEQ multiplex PCR, and TCRdb holds only the in-frame ones, with some missing. The data show some 2,100,000 clones, approximately 94% seen once. The chain uses TRBV19 and TRBJ1-5; a weak D match, TRBD1 (5 bases). This sequence originates from a young man in good health. Some clones in this sample may be carry-over from other donors' samples. Sequences were obtained from naive CD8+ T cells from PBMCs. CDR3 DNA: TGTGCCAGTAGTGTACAGGAGGGGAGACAGCCCCAGCATTTT. This sequence encodes CASSVQEGRQPQHF. Based on the CDR3 plus reference TRBV19 and TRBJ1-5, the full variable domain is DGGITQSPKYLFRKEGQNVTLSCEQNLNHDAMYWYRQDPGQGLRLIYYSQIVNDFQKGDIAEGYSVSREKKESFPLTVTSAQKNPTAFYLCASSVQEGRQPQHFGDGTRLSIL.